The 11 T cell receptor beta chains in this list originate from one sample, sequenced in a study of human T cells and chemical hapten exposure. The time point here: patch test 2, 6 weeks after DPC sensitization. Treatment of the sample: therapeutic diphenylcyclopropenone sensitization with weekly scalp DPC. TCRdb called the RACE reads again in MiXCR, with one record for every CDR3 protein. The table lists under 100,000 distinct CDR3 sequences, around 9.3% of them singletons. Here the sequenced sample was whole blood, taken in connection with sensitization to the hapten diphenylcyclopropenone (DPC). These receptor sequences come from a woman in her forties or fifties with alopecia areata. Some clones in this sample may be carry-over from other donors' samples.

This clonotype turned up a few times. The chain is built from TRBV7-6 and TRBJ1-1; unclear D gene. Trimming removed 6 bases from V and 0 bases from J, with 8 bases in between. Germline V gene lookup returns CDR1 SGHVS and CDR2 FNYEAQ. The CDR3 is 13 residues long. This CDR3 reads CASSSRMNTEAFF. CDR3 nucleotide sequence: TGTGCCAGCAGTTCCCGGATGAACACTGAAGCTTTCTTT.

This clonotype turned up a few times. The chain recombines TRBV5-1 with TRBJ2-1, with D possibly being TRBD1 (5 bases). The V end lost 2 bases, the J end lost 0 bases, and 12 bases lay between the germline ends. The CDR3 has 16 amino acids. Germline CDR1 and CDR2: SGHRS and YFSETQ. The CDR3 region is CASSFSGISSYNEQFF. The CDR3 DNA sequence: TGCGCCAGCAGCTTTTCAGGGATTAGCTCCTACAATGAGCAGTTCTTC.

There are many counts of this clonotype. This chain connects TRBV12-3 or TRBV12-4 to TRBJ1-2; no clear D. The CDR3 length is 14 residues. The V gene lost 3 bases and the J gene lost 2 bases, with 10 bases spanning the gap. CDR3 residues: CASSLAGPNYGYTF. The CDR3 region has the DNA TGTGCCAGCAGTTTGGCCGGGCCGAACTATGGCTACACCTTC.

This clonotype was picked up a small number of times. The CDR3 coding sequence is TGCAGCGTTGCTGGGACAAAAAGCTCCTACAATGAGCAGTTCTTC. Protein product: CSVAGTKSSYNEQFF. V and J are TRBV29-1 and TRBJ2-1; a weak D match, TRBD1 (6 bases). Trimming shortened V by 4 bases and J by 0 bases, and 13 bases separated the two germline ends. Looked up from germline, CDR1 is SQVTM and CDR2 is ANQGSEA. This CDR3 comprises 15 residues.

This chain links TRBV6-2 or TRBV6-3 with TRBJ2-1, with D perhaps matching TRBD2 (6 bases). With 1 base removed from V and 0 bases from J, the gap between germline ends came to 16 bases. Germline V gene data show CDR1 as MNHEY and CDR2 as SVGEGT. The CDR3 has 18 residues. The CDR3 DNA follows: TGTGCCAGCAGTTACTATATAGCGGCTACTATCTCCTACAATGAGCAGTTCTTC. This codes for CASSYYIAATISYNEQFF.

This clonotype was seen at least ten times. Its ends do not fully match the called genes, so a read error is possible. The chain has TRBV6-6 and TRBJ1-2; D gene unclear. The CDR3 is 10 residues long. Germline V gene lookup returns CDR1 MNHNY and CDR2 SVGAGI (reference sequence). The CDR3 loop is CASSYPGLFF. As DNA, the CDR3 is TGTGCCAGCAGTTACCCGGGCCTTTTCTTC.

The chain recombines TRBV18 with TRBJ2-7, with TRBD1 matching over 11 bases. Germline trimming cut 2 bases from V and 3 bases from J; bases unmatched to any gene: 3. The V gene's germline CDR1 is KGHSH and CDR2 LQKENI. The CDR3 has 15 residues. CDR3 residues: CASSPGTGGLYEQYF. CDR3 DNA sequence: TGTGCCAGCTCACCAGGGACAGGGGGTCTCTACGAGCAGTACTTC.

This clonotype has at least ten counts. V gene TRBV12-3 or TRBV12-4 combines with J gene TRBJ1-2; D is perhaps TRBD1 (6 bases). Trimming took off 6 bases at V and 4 bases at J, with 15 bases between the two ends. The CDR3 sequence is 14 residues long. The CDR3 sequence: CASSSSGTTYGYTF. The CDR3 bases are TGTGCCAGCAGCTCTTCCGGGACAACCTATGGCTACACCTTC.

This clonotype came up many times. This sequence joins TRBV20-1 and TRBJ2-3; 8 nucleotides agree with TRBD2. J lost 0 bases, V lost 5 bases, and 4 bases had no gene match. The CDR3 is 14 amino acids. Looked up from germline, CDR1 is DFQATT and CDR2 is SNEGSKA (reference sequence). As DNA, the CDR3 is TGCAGTGCTGGAATAGCGGGGAGCACAGATACGCAGTATTTT. Protein product: CSAGIAGSTDTQYF.

This clonotype showed up many times. The genes are TRBV20-1 and TRBJ2-2, with D possibly TRBD2 on 6 matching bases. The CDR3 is made up of 15 amino acids. V lost 0 bases and J lost 3, with 11 bases in between. CDR1 and CDR2 (germline): DFQATT, SNEGSKA (reference sequence). The CDR3 nucleotides are TGCAGTGCTAGAGATGGCGGGGCGGACACCGGGGAGCTGTTTTTT. It codes for CSARDGGADTGELFF.

The gene calls are TRBV20-1 and TRBJ2-2, with D hard to call. The V end lost 5 bases, the J end lost 3 bases, and 10 bases lay between the germline ends. Germline-derived CDR1 and CDR2 are DFQATT and SNEGSKA (reference sequence). The CDR3 contains 13 residues. CDR3 residues: CSAPNVYTGELFF. The CDR3 coding sequence is TGCAGTGCTCCGAATGTATACACCGGGGAGCTGTTTTTT.